The subject of this entry is one TCR beta chain. Antigen specificity is unknown. Treatment indicated: around 19 received Ad26.COV2.S at low or high dose, single or two shots; five or six received placebo; per-sample allocation not given. Each sample was drawn 63 days after the first injection (of vaccine or placebo). Repertoires were generated with immunoSEQ multiplex PCR, while TCRdb's copy carries only in-frame clones and drops some. The table includes 440,000 or so clones, about 90% detected once. V lost 5 bases and J lost 7, with 26 bases in between. The CDR3 extends over 18 amino acids. The V gene's germline CDR1 is KGHSY and CDR2 FQNENV. The sample originates from a study of Ad26.COV2.S vaccination and SARS-CoV-2 variants. Overall study context: Each vaccinee took Ad26.COV2.S intramuscularly, once or twice 56 days apart.

General study findings and limits: Spike-specific TCR breadth was greater after Ad26.COV2.S than placebo.

The chain couples TRBV16 to TRBJ1-4; D gene ambiguous. Here the sequenced sample was peripheral blood, taken in a trial of Ad26.COV2.S vaccine versus placebo. The receptor was derived from a person between 18 and 65 years old who received the Ad26.COV2.S COVID-19 vaccine or a placebo. The CDR3: CASSSRALGIMFGEKLFF. The CDR3 DNA sequence: TGTGCCAGCAGCTCAAGAGCTTTAGGAATCATGTTTGGTGAAAAACTGTTTTTT. Drawing the rest from reference TRBV16 and TRBJ1-4, the complete variable domain is GEEVAQTPKHLVRGEGQKAKLYCAPIKGHSYVFWYQQVLKNEFKFLISFQNENVFDETGMPKERFSAKCLPNSPCSLEIQATKLEDSAVYFCASSSRALGIMFGEKLFFGSGTQLSVL.